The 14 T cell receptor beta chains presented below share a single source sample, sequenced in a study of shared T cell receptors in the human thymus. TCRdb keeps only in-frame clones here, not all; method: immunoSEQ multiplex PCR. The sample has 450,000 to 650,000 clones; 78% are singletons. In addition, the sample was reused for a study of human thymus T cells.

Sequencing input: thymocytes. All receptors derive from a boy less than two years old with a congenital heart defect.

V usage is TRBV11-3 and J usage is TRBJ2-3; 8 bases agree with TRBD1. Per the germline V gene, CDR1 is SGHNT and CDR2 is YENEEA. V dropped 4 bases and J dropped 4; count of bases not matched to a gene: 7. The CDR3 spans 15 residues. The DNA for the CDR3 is TGTGCCAGCAGCTCCGGACAGGGCTCCCCAGATACGCAGTATTTT. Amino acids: CASSSGQGSPDTQYF.

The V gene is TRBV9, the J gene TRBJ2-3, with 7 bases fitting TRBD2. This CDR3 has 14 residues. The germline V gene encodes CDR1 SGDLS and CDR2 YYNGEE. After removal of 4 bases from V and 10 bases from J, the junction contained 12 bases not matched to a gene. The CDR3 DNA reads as TGTGCCAGCAGCCCCCGTGGGGGGGGAGACGCGCAGTATTTT. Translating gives CASSPRGGGDAQYF. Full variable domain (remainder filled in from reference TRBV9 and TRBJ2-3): DSGVTQTPKHLITATGQRVTLRCSPRSGDLSVYWYQQSLDQGLQFLIQYYNGEERAKGNILERFSAQQFPDLHSELNLSSLELGDSALYFCASSPRGGGDAQYFGPGTRLTVL.

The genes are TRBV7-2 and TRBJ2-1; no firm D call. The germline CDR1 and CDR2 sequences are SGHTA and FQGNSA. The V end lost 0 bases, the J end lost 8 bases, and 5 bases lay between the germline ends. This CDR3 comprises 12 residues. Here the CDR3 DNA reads TGTGCCAGCAGCTTAGCGCTAGATGAGCAGTTCTTC. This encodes CASSLALDEQFF.

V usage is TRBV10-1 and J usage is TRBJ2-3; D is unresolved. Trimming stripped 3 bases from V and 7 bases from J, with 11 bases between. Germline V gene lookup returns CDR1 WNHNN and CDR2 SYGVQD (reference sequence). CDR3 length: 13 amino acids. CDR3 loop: CASSEKRCYTQYF. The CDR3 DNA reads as TGCGCCAGCAGTGAAAAGCGTTGCTATACGCAGTATTTT.

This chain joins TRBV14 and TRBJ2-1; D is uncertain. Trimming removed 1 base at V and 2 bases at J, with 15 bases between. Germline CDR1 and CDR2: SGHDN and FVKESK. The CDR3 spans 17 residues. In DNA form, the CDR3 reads TGTGCCAGCAGCCAAGCCTTCTCAGGCTTTACCTACAATGAGCAGTTCTTC. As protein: CASSQAFSGFTYNEQFF. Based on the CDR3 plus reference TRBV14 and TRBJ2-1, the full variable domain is EAGVTQFPSHSVIEKGQTVTLRCDPISGHDNLYWYRRVMGKEIKFLLHFVKESKQDESGMPNNRFLAERTGGTYSTLKVQPAELEDSGVYFCASSQAFSGFTYNEQFFGPGTRLTVL.

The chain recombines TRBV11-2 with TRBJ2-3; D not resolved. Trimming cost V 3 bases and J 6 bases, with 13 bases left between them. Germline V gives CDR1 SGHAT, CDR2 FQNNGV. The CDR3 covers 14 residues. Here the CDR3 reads CASSFPHKPDTQYF. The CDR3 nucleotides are TGTGCCAGCAGCTTCCCTCATAAGCCTGATACGCAGTATTTT.

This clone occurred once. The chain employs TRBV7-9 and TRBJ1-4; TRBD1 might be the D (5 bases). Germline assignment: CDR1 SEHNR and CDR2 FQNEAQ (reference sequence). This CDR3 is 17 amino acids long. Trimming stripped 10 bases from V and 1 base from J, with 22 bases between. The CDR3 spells CATETGRVIGTNEKLFF. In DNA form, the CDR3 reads TGTGCCACCGAAACGGGCAGGGTGATAGGAACTAATGAAAAACTGTTTTTT.

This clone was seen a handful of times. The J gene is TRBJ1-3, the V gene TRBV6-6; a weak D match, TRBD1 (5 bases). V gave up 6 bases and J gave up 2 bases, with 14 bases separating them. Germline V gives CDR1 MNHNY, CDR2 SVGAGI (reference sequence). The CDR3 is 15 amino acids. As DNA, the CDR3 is TGTGCCAGCAGACTGGGCAGGGCGGCTGGAAACACCATATATTTT. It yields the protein CASRLGRAAGNTIYF.

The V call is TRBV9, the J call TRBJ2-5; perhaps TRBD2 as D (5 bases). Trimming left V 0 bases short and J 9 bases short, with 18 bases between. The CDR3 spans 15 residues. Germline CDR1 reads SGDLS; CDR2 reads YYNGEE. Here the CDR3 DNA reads TGTGCCAGCAGCGTAGAGGACTCCCTCATTAGAGCCCAGTACTTC. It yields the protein CASSVEDSLIRAQYF.

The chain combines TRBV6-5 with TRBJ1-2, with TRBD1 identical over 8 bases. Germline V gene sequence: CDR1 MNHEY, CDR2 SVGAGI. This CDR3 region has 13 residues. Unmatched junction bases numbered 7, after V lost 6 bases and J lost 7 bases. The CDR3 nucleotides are TGTGCCAGCAGAGCACAGGGGGTTGTTGGCTACACCTTC. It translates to CASRAQGVVGYTF.

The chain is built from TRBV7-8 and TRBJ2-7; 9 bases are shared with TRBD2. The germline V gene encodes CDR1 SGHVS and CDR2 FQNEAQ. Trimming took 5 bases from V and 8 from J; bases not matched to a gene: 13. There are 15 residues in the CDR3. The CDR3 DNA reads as TGTGCCAGCAGCCCCAGGACTAGCGCTGAGGACAAGCAGTACTTC. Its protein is CASSPRTSAEDKQYF.

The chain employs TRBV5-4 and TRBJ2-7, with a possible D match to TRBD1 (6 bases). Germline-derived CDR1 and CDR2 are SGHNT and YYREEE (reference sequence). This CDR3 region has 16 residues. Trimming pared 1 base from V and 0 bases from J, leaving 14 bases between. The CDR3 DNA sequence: TGTGCCAGCAGCTTGACAGGGCTTACCAGCTCCTACGAGCAGTACTTC. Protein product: CASSLTGLTSSYEQYF. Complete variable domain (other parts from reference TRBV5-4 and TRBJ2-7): ETGVTQSPTHLIKTRGQQVTLRCSSQSGHNTVSWYQQALGQGPQFIFQYYREEENGRGNFPPRFSGLQFPNYSSELNVNALELDDSALYLCASSLTGLTSSYEQYFGPGTRLTVT.

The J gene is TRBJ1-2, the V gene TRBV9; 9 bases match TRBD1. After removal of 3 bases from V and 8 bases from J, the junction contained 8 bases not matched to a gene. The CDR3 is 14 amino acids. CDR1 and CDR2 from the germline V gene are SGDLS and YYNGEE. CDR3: CASSGGGQGWGYTF. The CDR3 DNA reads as TGTGCCAGCAGCGGAGGGGGACAGGGATGGGGCTACACCTTC.

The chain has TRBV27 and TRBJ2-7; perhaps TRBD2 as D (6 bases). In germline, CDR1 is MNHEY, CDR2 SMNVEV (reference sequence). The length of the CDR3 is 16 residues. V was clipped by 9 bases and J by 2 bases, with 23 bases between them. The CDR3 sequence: CASKVRGGASTYEQYF. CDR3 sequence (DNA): TGTGCCAGTAAGGTCCGAGGCGGGGCTTCTACCTACGAGCAGTACTTC.